This T cell receptor (beta chain) was profiled in a study of OX40 agonist ivuxolimab in advanced cancers. In terms of the full investigation: The costimulatory receptor OX40 (CD134) was targeted by ivuxolimab, a fully human IgG2 agonistic monoclonal antibody. Intravenous ivuxolimab was administered to patients every 2 weeks at six dose levels: 0.01, 0.1, 0.3, 1.5, 3 and 10 mg/kg. Of the roughly 52 patients in dose escalation, 19 had hepatocellular carcinoma, approximately 15 had melanoma, 9 had renal cell carcinoma and 9 had head and neck cancer. In the dose-escalation cohort, nearly 85% of patients were male, and the mean age was 60 years with a range of roughly 20 to 80. Patients were allowed to have had prior anti-PD-1, anti-PD-L1 or anti-CTLA-4 therapy, and around 40% of the dose-escalation patients had previously received checkpoint inhibitors. Three dose-escalation patients achieved partial responses, one with hepatocellular carcinoma and two with cutaneous melanoma. The purpose of peripheral TCRbeta sequencing was to test whether ivuxolimab changed TCR sequence diversity and led to clonal T-cell expansion. The paper describes the monotherapy dose-escalation part (N of about 47 patients) of the phase I trial of ivuxolimab.

This clone was seen only once. Its recognized antigen is unknown. No clone much larger than this one lies a single base away; base qualities are absent. Genomic DNA was isolated from the sorted cells so that the TCRbeta CDR3 region could be sequenced. The immunoSEQ Assay was used to sequence the TCRbeta CDR3 regions. TCRdb took over this immuneACCESS table, retaining in-frame rearrangements with V and J assigned. Such tables are incomplete; in checked studies, under half of the missing clones stem from an unresolved V gene, and the remainder is unexplained. The sample profile shows about 62,000 clones; roughly 85% of them were found once. The top ten constitute over 3.5% of the sample. The CDR3 numbers 13 residues from cysteine through phenylalanine. Only the CDR3 part of the read is kept: 39 bases, read in frame from the first base. The V end loses 5 bases and the J end loses 6 bases, and a stretch of 10 bases separates them. Via the germline V gene, CDR1 is SGHAT and CDR2 FQNNGV.

The trial excluded patients who had a history of autoimmune disease or were on systemic immunosuppression. In every dose cohort, peripheral blood was drawn for TCR sequencing at baseline, cycle 4 day 1, and cycle 7 day 1. Samples were obtained from an open-label, multicenter, first-in-human phase I dose-escalation trial of ivuxolimab. Adults with locally advanced or metastatic melanoma, renal cell, hepatocellular, or head and neck squamous cell carcinoma were enrolled in the trial. Before TCR sequencing, CD4+ T cells and CD8+ T cells were sorted from peripheral blood as separate populations. The study at large found these results: At doses of 0.1 to 3.0 mg/kg, clonal expansion of both CD4+ and CD8+ T cells in blood was seen between baseline and week 6. After ivuxolimab, CD8+ T cells had more expanded clones than CD4+ T cells on average. In the 0.1-3.0 mg/kg groups, partial responders had among the lowest normalized peripheral clonal expansion, particularly in CD8+ T cells. Antigen specificity was not determined for the clonally expanded peripheral T cells. Low levels of normalized T-cell clonal expansion were also shown by some nonresponding patients.

Sequencing was performed on CD4+ or CD8+ T cells sorted from blood, taken in a trial of the OX40 agonist ivuxolimab. This chain is built from TRBV11-2 and TRBJ2-2; no D segment can be confidently identified. This receptor was taken from an adult with an advanced solid tumor such as melanoma, head and neck, liver or kidney cancer. The CDR3 reads as follows: CASSLSGSGELFF. The DNA sequence is TGTGCCAGCAGCCTGTCCGGTTCCGGGGAGCTGTTTTTT. The variable domain in full, with residues beyond the CDR3 obtained from the reference TRBV11-2 and TRBJ2-2 genes, is EAGVAQSPRYKIIEKRQSVAFWCNPISGHATLYWYQQILGQGPKLLIQFQNNGVVDDSQLPKDRFSAERLKGVDSTLKIQPAKLEDSAVYLCASSLSGSGELFFGEGSRLTVL.